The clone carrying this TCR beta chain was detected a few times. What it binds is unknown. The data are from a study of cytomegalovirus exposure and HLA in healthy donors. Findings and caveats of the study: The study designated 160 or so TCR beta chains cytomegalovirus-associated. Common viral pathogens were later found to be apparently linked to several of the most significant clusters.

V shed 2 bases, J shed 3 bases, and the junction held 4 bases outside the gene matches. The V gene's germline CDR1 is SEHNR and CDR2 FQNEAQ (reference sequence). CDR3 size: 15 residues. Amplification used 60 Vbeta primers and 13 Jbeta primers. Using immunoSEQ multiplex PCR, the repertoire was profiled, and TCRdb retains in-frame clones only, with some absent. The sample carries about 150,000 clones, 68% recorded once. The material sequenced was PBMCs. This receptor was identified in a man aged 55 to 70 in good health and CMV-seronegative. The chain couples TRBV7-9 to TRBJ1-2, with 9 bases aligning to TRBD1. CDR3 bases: TGTGCCAGCAGCTTAATACAGGGGGCGGACTATGGCTACACCTTC. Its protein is CASSLIQGADYGYTF.